A selection of T cell receptor beta chains follows, all from one sample in a study of CD8+ T cells in alopecia areata. Assay used: immunoSEQ multiplex PCR; TCRdb lists only in-frame clones, some missing. This sample carries 150,000 or so clones, 50% to 75% of them seen once, and the ten largest clones take roughly 17%. The sample was CD4+ T cells sorted from blood, taken between weeks 55 and 65, from a patient treated with tofacitinib. These receptors came from a human donor with alopecia areata. Each CDR3 is given with its conserved first and last residue. The order of the fields is D gene, clone size, J gene, V gene, CDR3 DNA, CDR3 protein. The D gene is left open where the match is weak. Some rows have no size entry. The others give once, few or many, or a class for an expanded clone.

D: .; size: few; J: TRBJ2-4; V: TRBV29-1; DNA: TGCAGCGTTGAAATCGGGGCCATTCAGTACTTC; CDR3: CSVEIGAIQYF
D: .; size: .; J: TRBJ1-1; V: TRBV2; DNA: TGTGCCAGCAGTGAAAGGGGGTCCAGCACTGAAGCTTTCTTT; CDR3: CASSERGSSTEAFF
D: .; size: .; J: TRBJ1-2; V: TRBV30; DNA: TGTGCCTGGAGTGCGGGCCGTAACTATGGCTACACCTTC; CDR3: CAWSAGRNYGYTF
D: TRBD1; size: .; J: TRBJ1-2; V: TRBV7-9; DNA: TGTGCCAGCAGCCCCCAGGGGGCCCTCTATGGCTACACCTTC; CDR3: CASSPQGALYGYTF
D: .; size: .; J: TRBJ2-5; V: TRBV4-1; DNA: TGCGCCAGCAGCCAAGGGCGGGGGCCTTACGAGACCCAGTACTTC; CDR3: CASSQGRGPYETQYF
D: .; size: few; J: TRBJ1-5; V: TRBV5-1; DNA: TGCGCCAGCAGCTTGCTGGCAGGGGAACAGCCCCAGCATTTT; CDR3: CASSLLAGEQPQHF
D: .; size: few; J: TRBJ2-5; V: TRBV2; DNA: TGTGCCAGCAGTTTGACTTGGGCCAAAGGGACCCAGTACTTC; CDR3: CASSLTWAKGTQYF
D: .; size: .; J: TRBJ1-4; V: TRBV2; DNA: TGTGCCAGCAGTCTTTCGACAGGCAGAAATGAAAAACTGTTTTTT; CDR3: CASSLSTGRNEKLFF
D: .; size: few; J: TRBJ1-1; V: TRBV29-1; DNA: TGCAGCGCGTACAGGGCGATCACTGAAGCTTTCTTT; CDR3: CSAYRAITEAFF
D: TRBD1; size: few; J: TRBJ2-7; V: TRBV29-1; DNA: TGCAGCGTTAGTCCAGGGGGCGCGGACCGATCAAAGCAGTACTTC; CDR3: CSVSPGGADRSKQYF
D: .; size: few; J: TRBJ1-1; V: TRBV4-1; DNA: TGCGCCAGCAGCTCCCCCGGGGGGGACGTCGACACTGAAGCTTTCTTT; CDR3: CASSSPGGDVDTEAFF
D: .; size: .; J: TRBJ2-2; V: TRBV5-1; DNA: TGCGCCAGCAGCCCCGGAAGTGCGAACACCGGGGAGCTGTTTTTT; CDR3: CASSPGSANTGELFF
D: .; size: .; J: TRBJ1-5; V: TRBV4-2; DNA: TGTGCCAGCAGCCAAGGGGGGAATCAGCCCCAGCATTTT; CDR3: CASSQGGNQPQHF
D: .; size: few; J: TRBJ2-7; V: TRBV13; DNA: TGTGCCAGCAGCTTGAAATACGAGCAGTACTTC; CDR3: CASSLKYEQYF
D: TRBD1; size: .; J: TRBJ1-2; V: TRBV6-5; DNA: TGTGCCAGCAGCCGAACAGGGGAAGGCTACACCTTC; CDR3: CASSRTGEGYTF
D: .; size: .; J: TRBJ2-3; V: TRBV29-1; DNA: TGCAGCGCCGAGAGCACAGATACGCAGTATTTT; CDR3: CSAESTDTQYF
D: .; size: .; J: TRBJ1-2; V: TRBV27; DNA: TGTGCCAGCAGTTTTACAGCAGAGTATGGCTACACCTTC; CDR3: CASSFTAEYGYTF
D: .; size: once; J: TRBJ1-6; V: TRBV5-1; DNA: TGCGCCAGCAGCTTTTCGTCCAGTAATTCACCCCTCCACTTT; CDR3: CASSFSSSNSPLHF
D: .; size: .; J: TRBJ1-6; V: TRBV27; DNA: TGTGCCAGCAGTTTTGGGAATTCACCCCTCCACTTT; CDR3: CASSFGNSPLHF
D: .; size: .; J: TRBJ1-2; V: TRBV25-1; DNA: TGTGCCAGCAGTGAAGTTCGGAAGGGCGGGGGCTACACCTTC; CDR3: CASSEVRKGGGYTF
D: .; size: .; J: TRBJ2-2; V: TRBV4-1; DNA: TGCGCCAGCAGCCGATTCGGGGACACCGGGGAGCTGTTTTTT; CDR3: CASSRFGDTGELFF
D: .; size: .; J: TRBJ2-3; V: TRBV5-6; DNA: TGTGCCAGCAGCTTTGGAAGTACAGATACGCAGTATTTT; CDR3: CASSFGSTDTQYF
D: TRBD2; size: few; J: TRBJ2-7; V: TRBV30; DNA: TGTGCCTGGGATCGGGGGGGCTCATACGAGCAGTACTTC; CDR3: CAWDRGGSYEQYF
D: .; size: .; J: TRBJ2-7; V: TRBV5-1; DNA: TGCGCCAGCAGCAGCGGACAGACCTTCGAGCAGTACTTC; CDR3: CASSSGQTFEQYF
D: .; size: .; J: TRBJ2-7; V: TRBV29-1; DNA: TGCAGCGCCTACAGTGCCCCCCGCGAGCAGTACTTC; CDR3: CSAYSAPREQYF
D: .; size: .; J: TRBJ1-5; V: TRBV4-2; DNA: TGTGCCAGCAGCCAAGATGGGGGCAATCAGCCCCAGCATTTT; CDR3: CASSQDGGNQPQHF
D: .; size: .; J: TRBJ2-7; V: TRBV10-3; DNA: TGTGCCATGAGGGTAGGGGCGACGCACGAGCAGTACTTC; CDR3: CAMRVGATHEQYF
D: .; size: .; J: TRBJ1-2; V: TRBV30; DNA: TGTGCCTGGAGTGTCGGCGGGTCTCCTAGTGGCTACACCTTC; CDR3: CAWSVGGSPSGYTF
D: TRBD1; size: .; J: TRBJ2-5; V: TRBV5-1; DNA: TGCGCCAGCAGCTTGGAGGGGGCCGAGACCCAGTACTTC; CDR3: CASSLEGAETQYF
D: TRBD1; size: once; J: TRBJ1-2; V: TRBV29-1; DNA: TGCAGCGTTGAAGGCGGCACAGAGGGGGCCTATGGCTACACCTTC; CDR3: CSVEGGTEGAYGYTF
D: TRBD1; size: few; J: TRBJ2-1; V: TRBV2; DNA: TGTGCCAGCAGTAACCCAGGACAGGGCCATGAGCAGTTCTTC; CDR3: CASSNPGQGHEQFF
D: TRBD2; size: .; J: TRBJ2-1; V: TRBV4-2; DNA: TGTGCCAGCAGCCAAGATCAACTAGCGGTTAACAATGAGCAGTTCTTC; CDR3: CASSQDQLAVNNEQFF
D: TRBD1; size: .; J: TRBJ2-3; V: TRBV30; DNA: TGTGCCTGCCAAGACAGGGCGTTCACAGATACGCAGTATTTT; CDR3: CACQDRAFTDTQYF
D: .; size: few; J: TRBJ2-1; V: TRBV7-2; DNA: TGTGCCAGCAGCTTAGACCCGAATCGGCGAAACAATGAGCAGTTCTTC; CDR3: CASSLDPNRRNNEQFF
D: .; size: .; J: TRBJ2-4; V: TRBV9; DNA: TGTGCCAGCAGCGTAGATGAGAACATTCAGTACTTC; CDR3: CASSVDENIQYF
D: TRBD1; size: .; J: TRBJ1-2; V: TRBV30; DNA: TGTGCCTGGACGGGACAGGACTATGGCTACACCTTC; CDR3: CAWTGQDYGYTF
D: .; size: few; J: TRBJ2-2; V: TRBV30; DNA: TGTGCCTGGAGTGTAGGGAGGACCGGGGAGCTGTTTTTT; CDR3: CAWSVGRTGELFF
D: .; size: few; J: TRBJ2-5; V: TRBV5-1; DNA: TGCGCCAGCAGCCCGGGGCAGCAAGAGACCCAGTACTTC; CDR3: CASSPGQQETQYF
D: .; size: few; J: TRBJ2-1; V: TRBV29-1; DNA: TGCAGCGTTGAAGAGGGGACGGATGAGCAGTTCTTC; CDR3: CSVEEGTDEQFF
D: .; size: .; J: TRBJ1-5; V: TRBV6-5; DNA: TGTGCCAGCAGGGAACAGGGAGGAGGCAATCAGCCCCAGCATTTT; CDR3: CASREQGGGNQPQHF
D: .; size: few; J: TRBJ1-1; V: TRBV5-6; DNA: TGTGCCAGCAGCTTGAACGAACTAGCTTTCTTT; CDR3: CASSLNELAFF
D: .; size: .; J: TRBJ1-3; V: TRBV30; DNA: TGTGCCTGGAGTGCGTCCGTGGGGCGGGGATCGGGAAACACCATATATTTT; CDR3: CAWSASVGRGSGNTIYF
D: .; size: .; J: TRBJ1-6; V: TRBV10-3; DNA: TGTGCCATCAGTAAAGGACAGACTTTTAATTCACCCCTCCACTTT; CDR3: CAISKGQTFNSPLHF
D: TRBD2; size: .; J: TRBJ2-5; V: TRBV7-9; DNA: TGTGCCAGCAGCTTTACGGGACTAGCGGGCCCGGAGACCCAGTACTTC; CDR3: CASSFTGLAGPETQYF
D: .; size: few; J: TRBJ2-3; V: TRBV5-4; DNA: TGTGCCAGCAGCGATCCAGGGGTCGCAAATACGCAGTATTTT; CDR3: CASSDPGVANTQYF
D: .; size: .; J: TRBJ2-1; V: TRBV29-1; DNA: TGCAGCGTCCCTACCCCAGGGATTAATGAGCAGTTCTTC; CDR3: CSVPTPGINEQFF
D: TRBD1; size: .; J: TRBJ1-4; V: TRBV6-5; DNA: TGTGCCAGCAAGAAGGGGGCCCCAACTAATGAAAAACTGTTTTTT; CDR3: CASKKGAPTNEKLFF
D: TRBD1; size: few; J: TRBJ1-1; V: TRBV29-1; DNA: TGCAGCGTTGTATCCGGACAGGGGCCGATGAACACTGAAGCTTTCTTT; CDR3: CSVVSGQGPMNTEAFF